The clone carrying this T cell receptor beta chain was counted a few times. The V end was cut by 5 bases, the J end by 4 bases, with 17 bases between. The germline gives CDR1 SGHTA, CDR2 FQGNSA. This CDR3 is 15 amino acids long. The data originate from a study of beta chain features in type 1 diabetes. Study-wide background: Sorted cells examined across all samples numbered 107,917,701.

A sort by CD45RO/CCR7/CD25/CD127/CD95/CD27 yielded CD4+ naive, central memory, regulatory and stem cell-like memory cells. Post-sort purity exceeded 98% for all sorted populations. What was sequenced were expressed TCRB transcripts, since all of the isolated RNA had been reverse transcribed. Using immunoSEQ multiplex PCR, the repertoire was profiled, and TCRdb retains in-frame clones only, with some absent. The table lists hundreds of thousands of clones, about 30% of them singletons, with around 0.065% in the top ten. This sequence joins TRBV7-2 and TRBJ2-5; a weak D match, TRBD2 (7 bases). The sequencing input was naive CD4+ T cells from blood. This TCR was sampled from a man aged 18 to 35 in good health. The CDR3 DNA sequence: TGTGCCAGCAGCAGATCCGCGGGGGCCCTAGAGACCCAGTACTTC. Its translation: CASSRSAGALETQYF.